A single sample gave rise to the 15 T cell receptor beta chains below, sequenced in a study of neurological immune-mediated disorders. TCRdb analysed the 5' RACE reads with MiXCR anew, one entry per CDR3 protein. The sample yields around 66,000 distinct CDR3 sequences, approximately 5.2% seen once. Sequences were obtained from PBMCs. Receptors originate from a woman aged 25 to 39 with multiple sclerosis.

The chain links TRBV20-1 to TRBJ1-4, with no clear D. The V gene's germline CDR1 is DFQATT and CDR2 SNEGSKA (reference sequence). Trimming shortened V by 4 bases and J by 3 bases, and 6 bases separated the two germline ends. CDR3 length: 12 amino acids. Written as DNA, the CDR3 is TGCAGTGCTACAGGCCCTAATGAAAAACTGTTTTTT. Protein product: CSATGPNEKLFF.

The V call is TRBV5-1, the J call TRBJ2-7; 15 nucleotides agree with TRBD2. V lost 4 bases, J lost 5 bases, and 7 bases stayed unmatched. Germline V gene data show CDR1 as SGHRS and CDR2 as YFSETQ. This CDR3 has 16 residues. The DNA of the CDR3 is TGCGCCAGCAGCAACGGACTAGCGGGGGGGCTCCACGAGCAGTACTTC. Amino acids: CASSNGLAGGLHEQYF.

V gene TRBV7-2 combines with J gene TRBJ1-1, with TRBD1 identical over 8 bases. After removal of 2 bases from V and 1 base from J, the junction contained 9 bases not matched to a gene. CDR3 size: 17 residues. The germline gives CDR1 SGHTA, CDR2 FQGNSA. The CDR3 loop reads CASSLTGGRTQNTEAFF. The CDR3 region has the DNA TGTGCCAGCAGCTTAACAGGGGGAAGGACCCAGAACACTGAAGCTTTCTTT.

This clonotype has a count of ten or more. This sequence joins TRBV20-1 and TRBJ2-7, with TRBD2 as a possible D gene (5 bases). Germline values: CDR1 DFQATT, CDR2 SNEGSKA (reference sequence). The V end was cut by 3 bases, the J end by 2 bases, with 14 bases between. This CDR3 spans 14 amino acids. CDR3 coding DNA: TGCAGTGCTAGGGGCTTGGGGAGACCCTACGAGCAGTACTTC. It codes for CSARGLGRPYEQYF.

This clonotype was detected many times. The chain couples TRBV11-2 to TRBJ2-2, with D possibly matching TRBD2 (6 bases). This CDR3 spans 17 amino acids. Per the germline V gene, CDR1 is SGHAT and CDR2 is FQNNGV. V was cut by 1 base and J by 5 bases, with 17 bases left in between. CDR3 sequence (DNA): TGTGCCAGCAGCTTAGTTGCGACTCATGGGGGGACCGGGGAGCTGTTTTTT. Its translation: CASSLVATHGGTGELFF. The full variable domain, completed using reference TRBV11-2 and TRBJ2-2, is EAGVAQSPRYKIIEKRQSVAFWCNPISGHATLYWYQQILGQGPKLLIQFQNNGVVDDSQLPKDRFSAERLKGVDSTLKIQPAKLEDSAVYLCASSLVATHGGTGELFFGEGSRLTVL.

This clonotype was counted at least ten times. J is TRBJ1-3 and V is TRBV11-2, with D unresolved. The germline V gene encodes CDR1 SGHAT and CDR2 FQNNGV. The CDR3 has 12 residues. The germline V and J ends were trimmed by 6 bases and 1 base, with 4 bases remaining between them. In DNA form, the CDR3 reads TGTGCCAGCAGTCAATCTGGAAACACCATATATTTT. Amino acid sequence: CASSQSGNTIYF. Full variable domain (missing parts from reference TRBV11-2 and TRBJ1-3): EAGVAQSPRYKIIEKRQSVAFWCNPISGHATLYWYQQILGQGPKLLIQFQNNGVVDDSQLPKDRFSAERLKGVDSTLKIQPAKLEDSAVYLCASSQSGNTIYFGEGSWLTVV.

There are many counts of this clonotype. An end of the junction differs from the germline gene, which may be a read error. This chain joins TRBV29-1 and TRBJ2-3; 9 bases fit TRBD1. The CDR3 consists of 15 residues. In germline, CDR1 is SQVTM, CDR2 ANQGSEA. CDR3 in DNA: TGCAGCGTCGAAGGGGACAGGGCAATCACAGATACGCAGTATTTT. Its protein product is CSVEGDRAITDTQYF.

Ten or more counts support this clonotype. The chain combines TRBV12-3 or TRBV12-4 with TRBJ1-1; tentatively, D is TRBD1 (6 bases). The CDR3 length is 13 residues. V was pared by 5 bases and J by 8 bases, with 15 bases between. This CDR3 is CASSLLRTEEAFF. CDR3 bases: TGTGCCAGCAGTCTCCTTAGGACAGAGGAAGCTTTCTTT.

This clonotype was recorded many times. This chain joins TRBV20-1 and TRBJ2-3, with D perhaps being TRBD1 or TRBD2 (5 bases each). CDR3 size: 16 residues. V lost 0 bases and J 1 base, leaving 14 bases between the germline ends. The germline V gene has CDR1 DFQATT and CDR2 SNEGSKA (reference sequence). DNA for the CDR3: TGCAGTGCTAGAGATTTCTACGGGGCGCGCACAGATACGCAGTATTTT. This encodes CSARDFYGARTDTQYF.

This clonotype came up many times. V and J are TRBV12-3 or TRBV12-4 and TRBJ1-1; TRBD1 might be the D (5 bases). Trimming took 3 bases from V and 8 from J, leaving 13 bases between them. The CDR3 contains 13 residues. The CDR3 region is CASSFGGTYEAFF. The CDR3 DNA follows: TGTGCCAGCAGTTTCGGGGGGACGTACGAAGCTTTCTTT.

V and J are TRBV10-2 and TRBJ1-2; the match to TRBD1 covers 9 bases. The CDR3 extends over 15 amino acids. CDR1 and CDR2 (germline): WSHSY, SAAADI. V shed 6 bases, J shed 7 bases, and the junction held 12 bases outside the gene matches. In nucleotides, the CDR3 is TGCGCCAGCAGCAGTACCGGGACAGGGCGGAGTGGCTACACCTTC. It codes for CASSSTGTGRSGYTF.

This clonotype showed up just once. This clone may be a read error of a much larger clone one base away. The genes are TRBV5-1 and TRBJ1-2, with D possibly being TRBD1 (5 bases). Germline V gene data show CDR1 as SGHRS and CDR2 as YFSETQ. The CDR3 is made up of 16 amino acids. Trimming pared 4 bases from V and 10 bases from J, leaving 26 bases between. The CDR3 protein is CASSGDEPSMWKDYTF. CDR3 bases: TGCGCCAGCAGCGGGGACGAACCCTCGATGTGGAAGGACTACACCTTC.

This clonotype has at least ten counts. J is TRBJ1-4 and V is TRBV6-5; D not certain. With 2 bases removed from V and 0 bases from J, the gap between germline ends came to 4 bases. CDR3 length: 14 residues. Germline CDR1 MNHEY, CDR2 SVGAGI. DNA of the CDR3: TGTGCCAGCAGTTACGTGGCAACTAATGAAAAACTGTTTTTT. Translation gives CASSYVATNEKLFF.

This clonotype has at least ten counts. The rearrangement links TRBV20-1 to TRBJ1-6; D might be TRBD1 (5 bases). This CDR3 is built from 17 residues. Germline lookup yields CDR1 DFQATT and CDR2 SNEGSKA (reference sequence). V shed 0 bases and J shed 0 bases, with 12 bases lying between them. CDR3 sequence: CSARDQGQNSYNSPLHF. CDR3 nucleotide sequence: TGCAGTGCTAGAGATCAGGGCCAGAACTCCTATAATTCACCCCTCCACTTT.

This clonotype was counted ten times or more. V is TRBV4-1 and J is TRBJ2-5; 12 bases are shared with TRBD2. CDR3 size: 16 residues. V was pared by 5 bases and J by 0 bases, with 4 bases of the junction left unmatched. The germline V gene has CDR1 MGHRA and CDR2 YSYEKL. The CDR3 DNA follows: TGCGCCAGCAGCGACGGGACTAGCGGGTACCAAGAGACCCAGTACTTC. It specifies CASSDGTSGYQETQYF.